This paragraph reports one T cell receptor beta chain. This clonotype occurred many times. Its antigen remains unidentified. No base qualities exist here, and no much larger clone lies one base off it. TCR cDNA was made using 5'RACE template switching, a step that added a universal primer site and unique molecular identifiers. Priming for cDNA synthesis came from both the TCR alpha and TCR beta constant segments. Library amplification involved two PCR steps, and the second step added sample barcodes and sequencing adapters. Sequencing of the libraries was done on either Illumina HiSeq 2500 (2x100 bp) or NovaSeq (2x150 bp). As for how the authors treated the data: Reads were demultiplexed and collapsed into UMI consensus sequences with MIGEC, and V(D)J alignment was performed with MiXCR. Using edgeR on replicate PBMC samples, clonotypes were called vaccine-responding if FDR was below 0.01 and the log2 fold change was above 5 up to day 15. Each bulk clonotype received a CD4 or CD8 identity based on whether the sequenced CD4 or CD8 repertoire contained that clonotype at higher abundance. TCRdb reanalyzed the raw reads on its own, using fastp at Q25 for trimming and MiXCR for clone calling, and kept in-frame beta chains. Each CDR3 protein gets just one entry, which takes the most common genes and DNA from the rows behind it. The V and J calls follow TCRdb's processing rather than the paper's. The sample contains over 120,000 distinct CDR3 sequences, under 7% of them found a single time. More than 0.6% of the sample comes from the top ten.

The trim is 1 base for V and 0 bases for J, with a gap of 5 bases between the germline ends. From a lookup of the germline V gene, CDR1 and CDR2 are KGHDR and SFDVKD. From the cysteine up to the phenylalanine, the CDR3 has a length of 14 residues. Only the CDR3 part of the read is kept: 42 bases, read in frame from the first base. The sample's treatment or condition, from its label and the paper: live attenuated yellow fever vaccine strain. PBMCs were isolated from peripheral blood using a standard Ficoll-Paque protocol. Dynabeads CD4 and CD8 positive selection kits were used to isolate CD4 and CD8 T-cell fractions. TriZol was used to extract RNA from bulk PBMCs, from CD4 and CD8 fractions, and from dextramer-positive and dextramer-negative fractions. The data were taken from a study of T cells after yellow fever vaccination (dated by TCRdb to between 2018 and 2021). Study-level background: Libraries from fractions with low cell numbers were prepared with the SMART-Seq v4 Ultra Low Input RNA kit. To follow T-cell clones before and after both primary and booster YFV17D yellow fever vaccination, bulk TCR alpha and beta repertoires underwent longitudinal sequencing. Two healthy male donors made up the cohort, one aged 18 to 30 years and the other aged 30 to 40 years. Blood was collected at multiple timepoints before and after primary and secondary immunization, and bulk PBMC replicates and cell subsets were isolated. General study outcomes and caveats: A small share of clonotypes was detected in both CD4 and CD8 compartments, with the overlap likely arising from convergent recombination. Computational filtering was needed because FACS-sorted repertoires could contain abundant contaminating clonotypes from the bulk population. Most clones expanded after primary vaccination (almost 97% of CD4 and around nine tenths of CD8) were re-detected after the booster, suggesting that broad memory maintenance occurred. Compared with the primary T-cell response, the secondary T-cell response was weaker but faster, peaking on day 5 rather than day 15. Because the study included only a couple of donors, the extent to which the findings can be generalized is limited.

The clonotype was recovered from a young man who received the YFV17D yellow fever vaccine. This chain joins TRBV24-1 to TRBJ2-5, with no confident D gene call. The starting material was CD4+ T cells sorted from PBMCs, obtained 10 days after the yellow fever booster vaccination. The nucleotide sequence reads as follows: TGTGCCACCAGTGATTTTCGGTACCAAGAGACCCAGTACTTC. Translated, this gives CATSDFRYQETQYF.